Sequencing of this TCR beta chain was carried out in a study of blood T cell repertoires in COVID-19. With V trimmed by 7 bases and J by 5 bases, 11 bases remained unmatched. Germline CDR1 is MDHEN and CDR2 is SYDVKM. The CDR3 length is 15 residues. The study drew participants aged about 18 to 89 years from 24 US areas. Clinical histories supplied by participants themselves formed the basis of cohort assignment. The study recruited exposed participants who had met a COVID-19 case within 2 weeks before entry. In the study's own analysis: Estimated nucleated cell counts came from reference gene primer amplification. Only in-frame clones appear in the TCRdb table, and some are missing; sequencing was by immunoSEQ multiplex PCR. Clonal size and the V and J genes are those of that table, whereas D and trimming came from the DNA. Of about 350,000 clones detected, 88% appear once; the ten largest clones hold approximately 1%.

This chain joins TRBV28 and TRBJ2-1, with 7 bases identical to TRBD2. The clonotype originates from a woman aged 25 to 45 who had been exposed to COVID-19. The specimen sequenced was PBMCs or T cells enriched from blood (not recorded which). The CDR3 reads CASTIRDYSDNEQFF. DNA of the CDR3: TGTGCCAGCACCATCCGGGACTACAGTGACAATGAGCAGTTCTTC.